Listed below are T cell receptor beta chains from one sample, sequenced in a study of T cell responses to AZD1222 COVID-19 vaccine. Sequencing was performed with immunoSEQ multiplex PCR; in TCRdb, only in-frame clones are kept and a portion is missing. The sample lists some 180,000 clones, around 88% occurring once. Sequenced here: peripheral blood, sampled on day 0 of AZD1222 vaccination. The receptors originated from an adult in good health. CDR3s include the opening cysteine and the closing phenylalanine or tryptophan. The order of the fields is J gene, D gene, CDR3 length, V gene, clone size, CDR3 protein, CDR3 DNA. D genes are given only for firm matches. Size tells how often a clone was seen (once, few, many) or the class of an expanded clone, and some rows leave it out.

j_gene: TRBJ2-5
d_gene: NA
len: 12
v_gene: TRBV7-2
abundance: NA
CDR3aa: CASSLVVPPQYF
CDR3nt: TGTGCCAGCAGCTTAGTGGTACCGCCCCAGTACTTC

j_gene: TRBJ2-1
d_gene: NA
len: 14
v_gene: TRBV7-9
abundance: NA
CDR3aa: CASSLGAGLGEQFF
CDR3nt: TGTGCCAGCAGCTTAGGGGCAGGGTTGGGCGAGCAGTTCTTC

j_gene: TRBJ2-3
d_gene: NA
len: 15
v_gene: TRBV5-1
abundance: NA
CDR3aa: CASSSEVSSTDTQYF
CDR3nt: TGCGCCAGCAGCTCGGAGGTTTCTAGCACAGATACGCAGTATTTT

j_gene: TRBJ1-2
d_gene: TRBD1
len: 12
v_gene: TRBV19
abundance: NA
CDR3aa: CASGQVPYGYTF
CDR3nt: TGTGCCAGTGGACAGGTTCCCTATGGCTACACCTTC

j_gene: TRBJ1-1
d_gene: TRBD1
len: 15
v_gene: TRBV28
abundance: NA
CDR3aa: CASSFGDSRNTEAFF
CDR3nt: TGTGCCAGCAGTTTTGGGGACAGCCGAAACACTGAAGCTTTCTTT

j_gene: TRBJ1-1
d_gene: NA
len: 15
v_gene: TRBV19
abundance: NA
CDR3aa: CASSLIAPEGTEAFF
CDR3nt: TGTGCCAGTAGCCTAATCGCCCCCGAGGGCACTGAAGCTTTCTTT

j_gene: TRBJ2-1
d_gene: TRBD2
len: 15
v_gene: TRBV9
abundance: NA
CDR3aa: CASSPPSGLYNEQFF
CDR3nt: TGTGCCAGCAGCCCCCCTAGCGGACTTTACAATGAGCAGTTCTTC

j_gene: TRBJ2-5
d_gene: NA
len: 14
v_gene: TRBV19
abundance: once
CDR3aa: CASSIVGLEETQYF
CDR3nt: TGTGCCAGTAGTATAGTTGGCCTGGAAGAGACCCAGTACTTC

j_gene: TRBJ1-1
d_gene: NA
len: 16
v_gene: TRBV25-1
abundance: NA
CDR3aa: CASQGRPTDASTEAFF
CDR3nt: TGTGCCAGCCAAGGACGCCCGACAGACGCTAGCACTGAAGCTTTCTTT

j_gene: TRBJ2-3
d_gene: NA
len: 14
v_gene: TRBV9
abundance: NA
CDR3aa: CASSVEGGYDTQYF
CDR3nt: TGTGCCAGCAGCGTAGAGGGGGGGTACGATACGCAGTATTTT

j_gene: TRBJ2-3
d_gene: TRBD2
len: 17
v_gene: TRBV18
abundance: few
CDR3aa: CASSPLAGASSTDTQYF
CDR3nt: TGTGCCAGCTCACCGCTAGCGGGGGCCTCTAGCACAGATACGCAGTATTTT

j_gene: TRBJ2-3
d_gene: TRBD1
len: 15
v_gene: TRBV10-3
abundance: NA
CDR3aa: CAISAWDREGDTQYF
CDR3nt: TGTGCCATCAGTGCCTGGGACAGGGAAGGAGATACGCAGTATTTT

j_gene: TRBJ1-6
d_gene: NA
len: 15
v_gene: TRBV30
abundance: NA
CDR3aa: CAWSVGWGYNSPLHF
CDR3nt: TGTGCCTGGAGTGTGGGGTGGGGGTATAATTCACCCCTCCACTTT

j_gene: TRBJ1-3
d_gene: NA
len: 15
v_gene: TRBV19
abundance: NA
CDR3aa: CASSIGYARGNTIYF
CDR3nt: TGTGCCAGTAGTATAGGGTATGCGCGAGGAAACACCATATATTTT

j_gene: TRBJ2-7
d_gene: TRBD2
len: 14
v_gene: TRBV5-6
abundance: few
CDR3aa: CASSILAASYEQYF
CDR3nt: TGTGCCAGCAGTATACTAGCGGCCTCCTACGAGCAGTACTTC

j_gene: TRBJ2-2
d_gene: NA
len: 14
v_gene: TRBV25-1
abundance: NA
CDR3aa: CASSPLTNTGELFF
CDR3nt: TGTGCCAGCAGTCCCCTCACAAACACCGGGGAGCTGTTTTTT

j_gene: TRBJ1-6
d_gene: TRBD1
len: 18
v_gene: TRBV25-1
abundance: NA
CDR3aa: CASSESGRDRAQKGALHF
CDR3nt: TGTGCCAGCAGTGAATCTGGGCGGGACAGGGCCCAGAAGGGGGCCCTCCACTTT

j_gene: TRBJ2-4
d_gene: TRBD1
len: 16
v_gene: TRBV28
abundance: NA
CDR3aa: CASTLQGRRAKNIQYF
CDR3nt: TGTGCCAGCACCCTACAGGGGAGACGGGCCAAAAACATTCAGTACTTC

j_gene: TRBJ1-4
d_gene: NA
len: 13
v_gene: TRBV6-5
abundance: NA
CDR3aa: CASRGSMPEKLFF
CDR3nt: TGTGCCAGCAGAGGGTCGATGCCCGAAAAACTGTTTTTT

j_gene: TRBJ1-5
d_gene: NA
len: 15
v_gene: TRBV30
abundance: once
CDR3aa: CAWMSKGSGNQPQHF
CDR3nt: TGTGCCTGGATGTCAAAAGGTTCGGGGAATCAGCCCCAGCATTTT

j_gene: TRBJ1-1
d_gene: NA
len: 16
v_gene: TRBV7-9
abundance: once
CDR3aa: CASSLAGVRGNTEAFF
CDR3nt: TGTGCCAGCAGCTTAGCTGGGGTAAGGGGGAACACTGAAGCTTTCTTT

j_gene: TRBJ1-3
d_gene: NA
len: 13
v_gene: TRBV9
abundance: NA
CDR3aa: CASSPLDGNTIYF
CDR3nt: TGTGCCAGCAGCCCCCTTGACGGAAACACCATATATTTT

j_gene: TRBJ1-6
d_gene: NA
len: 15
v_gene: TRBV18
abundance: NA
CDR3aa: CASSPEGQENSPLHF
CDR3nt: TGTGCCAGCTCACCTGAGGGGCAGGAAAATTCACCCCTCCACTTT

j_gene: TRBJ2-2
d_gene: TRBD2
len: 20
v_gene: TRBV29-1
abundance: NA
CDR3aa: CSVDFSGLAGGTMGTGELFF
CDR3nt: TGCAGCGTGGACTTCTCGGGACTAGCGGGAGGCACCATGGGGACCGGGGAGCTGTTTTTT

j_gene: TRBJ1-5
d_gene: NA
len: 15
v_gene: TRBV14
abundance: NA
CDR3aa: CASSPPDRARRPQHF
CDR3nt: TGTGCCAGCAGCCCCCCGGACAGAGCTAGGCGGCCCCAGCATTTT

j_gene: TRBJ2-3
d_gene: NA
len: 14
v_gene: TRBV15
abundance: NA
CDR3aa: CATSRVAGYDTQYF
CDR3nt: TGTGCCACCAGCAGAGTGGCAGGGTATGATACGCAGTATTTT

j_gene: TRBJ2-3
d_gene: TRBD2
len: 16
v_gene: TRBV4-2
abundance: NA
CDR3aa: CASSSSGGRITDTQYF
CDR3nt: TGTGCCAGCAGCTCTAGCGGGGGGAGAATCACAGATACGCAGTATTTT

j_gene: TRBJ2-7
d_gene: TRBD2
len: 14
v_gene: TRBV6-5
abundance: NA
CDR3aa: CASMTAGVAYEQYF
CDR3nt: TGTGCCAGCATGACAGCGGGAGTGGCCTACGAGCAGTACTTC

j_gene: TRBJ1-1
d_gene: NA
len: 13
v_gene: TRBV28
abundance: NA
CDR3aa: CASSLRGPTEAFF
CDR3nt: TGTGCCAGCAGCCTCAGGGGACCCACTGAAGCTTTCTTT

j_gene: TRBJ2-7
d_gene: TRBD1
len: 13
v_gene: TRBV5-4
abundance: NA
CDR3aa: CASSGDRGREQYF
CDR3nt: TGTGCCAGCAGCGGGGACAGGGGGCGCGAGCAGTACTTC

j_gene: TRBJ1-5
d_gene: NA
len: 14
v_gene: TRBV12-1
abundance: NA
CDR3aa: CASPTGGHNQPQHF
CDR3nt: TGTGCCAGCCCAACAGGGGGACACAATCAGCCCCAGCATTTT

j_gene: TRBJ2-3
d_gene: NA
len: 14
v_gene: TRBV5-4
abundance: NA
CDR3aa: CASSPDQGSDTQYF
CDR3nt: TGTGCCAGCAGCCCGGACCAGGGGTCAGATACGCAGTATTTT

j_gene: TRBJ2-3
d_gene: NA
len: 15
v_gene: TRBV7-2
abundance: NA
CDR3aa: CASSNPRGSTDTQYF
CDR3nt: TGTGCCAGCAGCAATCCGCGGGGAAGCACAGATACGCAGTATTTT

j_gene: TRBJ2-5
d_gene: TRBD1
len: 14
v_gene: TRBV5-5
abundance: once
CDR3aa: CASSARTGGETQYF
CDR3nt: TGTGCCAGCAGCGCACGGACAGGGGGAGAGACCCAGTACTTC

j_gene: TRBJ2-7
d_gene: TRBD2
len: 16
v_gene: TRBV7-2
abundance: once
CDR3aa: CASSLLFTSGFYEQYF
CDR3nt: TGTGCCAGCAGCTTACTTTTTACTAGCGGGTTTTACGAGCAGTACTTC

j_gene: TRBJ1-3
d_gene: NA
len: 14
v_gene: TRBV4-1
abundance: NA
CDR3aa: CASSQDSSGNTIYF
CDR3nt: TGCGCCAGCAGCCAGGACAGCTCTGGAAACACCATATATTTT

j_gene: TRBJ2-2
d_gene: NA
len: 15
v_gene: TRBV5-8
abundance: NA
CDR3aa: CASSQDGSNTGELFF
CDR3nt: TGTGCCAGCAGCCAGGACGGTTCCAACACCGGGGAGCTGTTTTTT

j_gene: TRBJ2-2
d_gene: NA
len: 15
v_gene: TRBV3-1/TRBV3-2
abundance: NA
CDR3aa: CASSQDDTNTGELFF
CDR3nt: TGTGCCAGCAGCCAGGACGATACGAACACCGGGGAGCTGTTTTTT

j_gene: TRBJ1-1
d_gene: TRBD1
len: 16
v_gene: TRBV6-5
abundance: NA
CDR3aa: CASSYTRRGPVTEAFF
CDR3nt: TGTGCCAGCAGTTACACCAGGAGGGGGCCGGTCACTGAAGCTTTCTTT

j_gene: TRBJ2-7
d_gene: TRBD1
len: 14
v_gene: TRBV30
abundance: NA
CDR3aa: CAWRWTGDSYEQYF
CDR3nt: TGTGCCTGGAGGTGGACAGGAGACTCCTACGAGCAGTACTTC

j_gene: TRBJ1-6
d_gene: NA
len: 15
v_gene: TRBV28
abundance: NA
CDR3aa: CASSFLRGRNSPLHF
CDR3nt: TGTGCCAGCAGTTTCCTTAGGGGCAGAAATTCACCCCTCCACTTT

j_gene: TRBJ1-1
d_gene: TRBD1
len: 13
v_gene: TRBV10-3
abundance: few
CDR3aa: CAITSGGLTEAFF
CDR3nt: TGTGCCATCACTTCAGGGGGGCTCACTGAAGCTTTCTTT

j_gene: TRBJ2-5
d_gene: TRBD2
len: 15
v_gene: TRBV28
abundance: NA
CDR3aa: CASSLGASGIETQYF
CDR3nt: TGTGCCAGCAGTTTGGGGGCTAGCGGGATAGAGACCCAGTACTTC

j_gene: TRBJ1-5
d_gene: NA
len: 12
v_gene: TRBV30
abundance: NA
CDR3aa: CAWSVGNQPQHF
CDR3nt: TGTGCCTGGAGTGTTGGGAATCAGCCCCAGCATTTT

j_gene: TRBJ1-2
d_gene: NA
len: 16
v_gene: TRBV28
abundance: NA
CDR3aa: CASSPSAIEGNYGYTF
CDR3nt: TGTGCCAGCAGCCCCTCGGCTATCGAGGGAAACTATGGCTACACCTTC

j_gene: TRBJ2-7
d_gene: TRBD2
len: 14
v_gene: TRBV10-1
abundance: NA
CDR3aa: CASRGGSRVYEQYF
CDR3nt: TGCGCCAGCAGGGGGGGGTCCAGAGTCTACGAGCAGTACTTC

j_gene: TRBJ1-5
d_gene: NA
len: 11
v_gene: TRBV2
abundance: NA
CDR3aa: CASSESQPQHF
CDR3nt: TGTGCCAGCAGTGAGTCTCAGCCCCAGCATTTT

j_gene: TRBJ2-5
d_gene: TRBD2
len: 16
v_gene: TRBV10-3
abundance: many
CDR3aa: CAISERTSGGAETQYF
CDR3nt: TGTGCCATCAGTGAGAGGACTAGCGGGGGGGCTGAGACCCAGTACTTC

j_gene: TRBJ2-4
d_gene: NA
len: 11
v_gene: TRBV28
abundance: NA
CDR3aa: CASSSENIQYF
CDR3nt: TGTGCCAGCAGTTCCGAAAACATTCAGTACTTC

j_gene: TRBJ1-4
d_gene: TRBD1
len: 15
v_gene: TRBV27
abundance: NA
CDR3aa: CASSSDRVGAEKLFF
CDR3nt: TGTGCCAGCAGTTCCGACAGGGTAGGCGCTGAAAAACTGTTTTTT

j_gene: TRBJ1-5
d_gene: TRBD1
len: 15
v_gene: TRBV28
abundance: once
CDR3aa: CASSLWQGVNQPQHF
CDR3nt: TGTGCCAGCAGTTTATGGCAGGGGGTCAATCAGCCCCAGCATTTT

j_gene: TRBJ2-7
d_gene: NA
len: 13
v_gene: TRBV12-3/TRBV12-4
abundance: NA
CDR3aa: CASSSRTSSEQYF
CDR3nt: TGTGCCAGCAGTTCCAGGACCAGCAGTGAGCAGTACTTC

j_gene: TRBJ2-2
d_gene: TRBD2
len: 16
v_gene: TRBV5-1
abundance: once
CDR3aa: CASSLTSGSNTGELFF
CDR3nt: TGCGCCAGCAGCTTGACTAGCGGGAGTAACACCGGGGAGCTGTTTTTT

j_gene: TRBJ1-6
d_gene: NA
len: 13
v_gene: TRBV9
abundance: NA
CDR3aa: CASSVEQNSPLHF
CDR3nt: TGTGCCAGCAGCGTAGAACAAAATTCACCCCTCCACTTT

j_gene: TRBJ1-6
d_gene: TRBD1
len: 17
v_gene: TRBV18
abundance: NA
CDR3aa: CASSPRGQGAERSPLHF
CDR3nt: TGTGCCAGCTCACCACGCGGACAGGGGGCCGAGAGATCACCCCTCCACTTT

j_gene: TRBJ1-5
d_gene: NA
len: 15
v_gene: TRBV5-1
abundance: once
CDR3aa: CASSLEGVGNQPQHF
CDR3nt: TGCGCCAGCAGCTTGGAGGGGGTAGGAAATCAGCCCCAGCATTTT

j_gene: TRBJ2-1
d_gene: NA
len: 15
v_gene: TRBV9
abundance: NA
CDR3aa: CASSVVPDGLNEQFF
CDR3nt: TGTGCCAGCAGCGTAGTTCCGGACGGACTCAATGAGCAGTTCTTC

j_gene: TRBJ1-4
d_gene: NA
len: 16
v_gene: TRBV7-8
abundance: NA
CDR3aa: CASSPLGARDNEKLFF
CDR3nt: TGTGCCAGCAGCCCTCTTGGGGCCAGGGATAATGAAAAACTGTTTTTT

j_gene: TRBJ1-4
d_gene: NA
len: 15
v_gene: TRBV9
abundance: NA
CDR3aa: CASSVGAGADEKLFF
CDR3nt: TGTGCCAGCAGCGTAGGGGCAGGCGCAGACGAAAAACTGTTTTTT

j_gene: TRBJ2-5
d_gene: TRBD2
len: 15
v_gene: TRBV9
abundance: NA
CDR3aa: CASSVAGGPQETQYF
CDR3nt: TGTGCCAGCAGCGTAGCGGGGGGGCCCCAAGAGACCCAGTACTTC